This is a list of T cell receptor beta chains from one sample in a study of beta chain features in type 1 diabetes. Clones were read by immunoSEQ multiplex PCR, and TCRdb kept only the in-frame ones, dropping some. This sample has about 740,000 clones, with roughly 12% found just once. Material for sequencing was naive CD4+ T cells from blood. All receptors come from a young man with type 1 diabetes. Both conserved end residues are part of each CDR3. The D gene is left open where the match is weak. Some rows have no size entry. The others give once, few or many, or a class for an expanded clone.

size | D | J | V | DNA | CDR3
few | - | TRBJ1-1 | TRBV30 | TGTGCCCGGACGGAGAACACTGAAGCTTTCTTT | CARTENTEAFF
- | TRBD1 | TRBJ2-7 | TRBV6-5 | TGTGCCAGCAGTTACTCGGGAGCAGGGGGTTTAGGTGAGCAGTACTTC | CASSYSGAGGLGEQYF
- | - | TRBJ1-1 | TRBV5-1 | TGCGCCAGCAGCCTCCAAGGACCTGCTGAAGCTTTCTTT | CASSLQGPAEAFF
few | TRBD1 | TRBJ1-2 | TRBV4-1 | TGCGCCAGCAGCCAAGGAGAGGGGACAGTAAATACCGCTTATGGCTACACCTTC | CASSQGEGTVNTAYGYTF
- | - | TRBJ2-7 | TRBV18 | TGTGCCAGCTCACCACCCGCGGGTGTGAAGGACGAGCAGTACTTC | CASSPPAGVKDEQYF
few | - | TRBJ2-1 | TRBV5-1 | TGCGCCAGCAGCTTGGCTCCAGGGGAAAGGAATGAGCAGTTCTTC | CASSLAPGERNEQFF
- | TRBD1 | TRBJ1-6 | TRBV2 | TGTGCCAGCACCCGCCCGACAGGGGCCCCTTCACCCCTCCACTTT | CASTRPTGAPSPLHF
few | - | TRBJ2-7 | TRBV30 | TGTGCCTGGAGGGGCGGAATCTACGAGCAGTACTTC | CAWRGGIYEQYF
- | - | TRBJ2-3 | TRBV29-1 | TGCAGCGCAGAGCGACCCCCCACAGATACGCAGTATTTT | CSAERPPTDTQYF
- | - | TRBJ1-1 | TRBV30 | TGTGCCTGGAGGAGTTCTTTAGCGCAAACAATGAACACTGAAGCTTTCTTT | CAWRSSLAQTMNTEAFF
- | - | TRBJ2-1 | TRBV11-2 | TGTGCCAGCAGCTCCGGACTGCTAAGCGGCTCCTACAATGAGCAGTTCTTC | CASSSGLLSGSYNEQFF